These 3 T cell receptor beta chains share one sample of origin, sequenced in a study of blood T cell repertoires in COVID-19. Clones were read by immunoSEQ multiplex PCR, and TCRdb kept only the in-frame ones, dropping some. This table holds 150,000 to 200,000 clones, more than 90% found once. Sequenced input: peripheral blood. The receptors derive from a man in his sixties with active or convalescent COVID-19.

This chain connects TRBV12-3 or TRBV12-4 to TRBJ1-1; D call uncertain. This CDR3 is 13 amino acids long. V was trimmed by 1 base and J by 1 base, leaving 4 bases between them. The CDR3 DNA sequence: TGTGCCAGCAGTTTAGTCTGGAACACTGAAGCTTTCTTT. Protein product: CASSLVWNTEAFF.

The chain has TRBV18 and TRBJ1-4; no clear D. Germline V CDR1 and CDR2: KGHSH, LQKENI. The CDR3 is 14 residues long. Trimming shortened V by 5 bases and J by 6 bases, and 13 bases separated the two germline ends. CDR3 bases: TGTGCCAGCTCATCGTCGAGGTTGGATGAAAAACTGTTTTTT. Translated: CASSSSRLDEKLFF.

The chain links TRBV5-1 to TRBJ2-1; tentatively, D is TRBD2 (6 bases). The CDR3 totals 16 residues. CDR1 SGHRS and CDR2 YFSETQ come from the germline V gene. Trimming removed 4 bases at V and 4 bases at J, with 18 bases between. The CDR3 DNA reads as TGCGCCAGCAGCCCAATGACCGGGACTGGGTACAATGAGCAGTTCTTC. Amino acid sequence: CASSPMTGTGYNEQFF.